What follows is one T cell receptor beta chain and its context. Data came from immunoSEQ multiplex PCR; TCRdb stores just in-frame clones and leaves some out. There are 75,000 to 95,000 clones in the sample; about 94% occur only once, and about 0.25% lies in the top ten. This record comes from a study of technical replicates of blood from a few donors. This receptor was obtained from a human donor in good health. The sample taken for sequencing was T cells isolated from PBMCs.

CDR3 coding DNA: TGTGCCAGTAGTTCGGGGAGGGCTGAAGCTTTCTTT. Its translation is CASSSGRAEAFF. The V gene is TRBV19, the J gene TRBJ1-1; D uncertain. The V end was cut by 5 bases, the J end by 6 bases, with 10 bases between. The CDR3 is made up of 12 amino acids. The germline V gene has CDR1 LNHDA and CDR2 SQIVND (reference sequence). Based on the CDR3 plus reference TRBV19 and TRBJ1-1, the full variable domain is DGGITQSPKYLFRKEGQNVTLSCEQNLNHDAMYWYRQDPGQGLRLIYYSQIVNDFQKGDIAEGYSVSREKKESFPLTVTSAQKNPTAFYLCASSSGRAEAFFGQGTRLTVV.